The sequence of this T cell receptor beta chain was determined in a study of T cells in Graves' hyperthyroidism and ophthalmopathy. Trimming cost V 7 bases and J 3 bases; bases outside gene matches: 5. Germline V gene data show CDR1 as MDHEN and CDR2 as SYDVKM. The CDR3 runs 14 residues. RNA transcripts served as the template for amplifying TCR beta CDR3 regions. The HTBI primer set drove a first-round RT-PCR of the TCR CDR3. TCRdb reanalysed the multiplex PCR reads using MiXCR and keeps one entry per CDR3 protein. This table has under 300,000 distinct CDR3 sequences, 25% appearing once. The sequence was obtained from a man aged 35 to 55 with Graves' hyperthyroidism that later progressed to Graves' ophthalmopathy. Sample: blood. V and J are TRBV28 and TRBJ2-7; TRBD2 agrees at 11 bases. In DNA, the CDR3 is TGTGCCAGCATTACTAGCGGGAGAAACTACGAGCAGTACTTC. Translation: CASITSGRNYEQYF.